These 27 T cell receptor beta chains came from one sample sequenced in a study of blood T cells in healthy people across ages. Sample-barcoded 5' priming and a J-beta primer mix drove a second PCR of about 6 to 12 cycles. TCRdb re-called the 5' RACE reads with MiXCR, one entry per CDR3 protein. Of about a million distinct CDR3 sequences listed, around 48% are singletons. Material for sequencing was blood. The receptors stem from a man younger than 40 in good health.

V and J are TRBV29-1 and TRBJ2-3; D might be TRBD2 (5 bases). Trimming left V 5 bases short and J 5 bases short, with 8 bases between. Germline V gene data show CDR1 as SQVTM and CDR2 as ANQGSEA. This CDR3 has 11 residues. The CDR3 here is CSVPRGDTQYF. The CDR3 nucleotides are TGCAGCGTTCCCCGGGGAGATACGCAGTATTTT.

This clonotype occurred a few times. The chain carries TRBV7-9 and TRBJ2-7; D is possibly TRBD1 (6 bases). Germline CDR1 and CDR2: SEHNR and FQNEAQ (reference sequence). This CDR3 is built from 13 residues. The V end lost 10 bases, the J end lost 3 bases, and 16 bases lay between the germline ends. The CDR3 is CATASGGGYEQYF. In DNA form, the CDR3 reads TGTGCCACAGCGTCTGGGGGCGGCTACGAGCAGTACTTC.

This clonotype was observed a few times. The chain combines TRBV29-1 with TRBJ2-5; D may correspond to TRBD1 or TRBD2 (7 bases each). The V end lost 3 bases, the J end lost 4 bases, and 18 bases lay between the germline ends. Looked up from germline, CDR1 is SQVTM and CDR2 is ANQGSEA. The CDR3 sequence is 15 residues long. CDR3 region: CSVDSVQGRGETQYF. In nucleotides, the CDR3 is TGCAGCGTTGATTCCGTACAGGGGAGGGGAGAGACCCAGTACTTC.

The V call is TRBV25-1, the J call TRBJ1-2; 7 positions agree with TRBD1. The CDR3 runs 12 residues. Germline loops: CDR1 MGHDK, CDR2 SYGVNS. The V segment lost 6 bases and the J segment 8 bases; nucleotides outside the gene matches: 6. CDR3 protein: CASRTGWEGYTF. CDR3 nucleotide sequence: TGTGCCAGCAGGACAGGGTGGGAAGGCTACACCTTC.

This clonotype was seen a handful of times. The chain employs TRBV10-3 and TRBJ2-7, with TRBD1 matching 10 bases. The CDR3 is 14 residues long. Germline CDR1 ENHRY, CDR2 SYGVKD. V trimming: 4 bases; J trimming: 4 bases; junction bases outside the gene matches: 4. This CDR3 is CAISAGQGGYEQYF. Written as DNA, the CDR3 is TGTGCCATCAGTGCCGGACAGGGGGGATACGAGCAGTACTTC.

The chain uses TRBV28 and TRBJ2-5; TRBD1 might be the D (6 bases). Trimming stripped 3 bases from V and 2 bases from J, with 10 bases between. Germline V gene data show CDR1 as MDHEN and CDR2 as SYDVKM. The CDR3 has 14 amino acids. The CDR3 region has the DNA TGTGCCAGCAGTTTCTTTGACAGGCAAGAGACCCAGTACTTC. Amino acid sequence: CASSFFDRQETQYF.

The chain combines TRBV4-1 with TRBJ2-2; 7 bases fit TRBD1. The CDR3 spans 15 residues. J was trimmed by 2 bases and V by 1 base; bases with no gene match: 1. From germline, CDR1 is MGHRA and CDR2 YSYEKL. CDR3 nucleotide sequence: TGCGCCAGCAGCCAAGGGGACAGAAACACCGGGGAGCTGTTTTTT. Amino acid sequence: CASSQGDRNTGELFF.

The chain employs TRBV20-1 and TRBJ1-4, with D unclear. CDR3 length: 13 residues. The V end lost 6 bases, the J end lost 2 bases, and 10 bases lay between the germline ends. CDR1 DFQATT and CDR2 SNEGSKA come from the germline V gene (reference sequence). CDR3 coding DNA: TGCAGTGCGTCACGAGGGACTAATGAAAAACTGTTTTTT. Protein product: CSASRGTNEKLFF.

The rearrangement uses TRBV6-2 or TRBV6-3 and TRBJ2-3, with D tentatively TRBD1 or TRBD2 (5 bases each). Trimming took off 7 bases at V and 3 bases at J, with 17 bases between the two ends. Germline loops: CDR1 MNHEY, CDR2 SVGEGT. CDR3 length equals 15 residues. Here the CDR3 reads CASMTTRDGTDTQYF. Written as DNA, the CDR3 is TGTGCCAGCATGACTACCCGGGACGGAACAGATACGCAGTATTTT.

The genes are TRBV29-1 and TRBJ1-2; D gene uncertain. The germline V gene has CDR1 SQVTM and CDR2 ANQGSEA. V was cut by 5 bases and J by 4 bases, with 17 bases left in between. CDR3 length: 14 amino acids. This chain's CDR3 is CSVRKEQSGYGYTF. The CDR3 DNA sequence: TGCAGCGTTCGAAAAGAGCAAAGCGGCTATGGCTACACCTTC.

The chain links TRBV7-9 to TRBJ2-1; D perhaps matches TRBD2 (6 bases). Germline values: CDR1 SEHNR, CDR2 FQNEAQ (reference sequence). The CDR3 has 17 amino acids. Trimming removed 3 bases from V and 4 bases from J, with 19 bases in between. The CDR3 reads CASSFLIGLTEYNEQFF. The DNA of the CDR3 is TGTGCCAGCAGCTTCTTGATTGGACTAACCGAATACAATGAGCAGTTCTTC.

The gene calls are TRBV4-1 and TRBJ1-4; D might be TRBD1 (5 bases). Per germline, CDR1 MGHRA and CDR2 YSYEKL. Trimming removed 1 base from V and 8 bases from J, with 14 bases in between. CDR3 size: 15 residues. The CDR3 coding sequence is TGCGCCAGCAGCCAAGCCTGGGGCGGGCGGGAAAAACTGTTTTTT. It is translated as CASSQAWGGREKLFF.

The rearrangement links TRBV20-1 to TRBJ2-7; D assignment may be TRBD1 or TRBD2 (5 bases each). This CDR3 has 16 amino acids. The germline V gene has CDR1 DFQATT and CDR2 SNEGSKA (reference sequence). V was shortened by 4 bases and J by 3 bases, with 22 bases between the two germline ends. The CDR3 DNA reads as TGCAGTGCTAAGTCCCTGGGCAGAGGGACCTACTACGAGCAGTACTTC. Its protein is CSAKSLGRGTYYEQYF.

CDR3 in amino acids: CATTTSTDTQYF. The DNA of the CDR3 is TGTGCCACCACGACTAGCACAGATACGCAGTATTTT. V usage is TRBV6-2 or TRBV6-3 and J usage is TRBJ2-3; D uncertain. V was shortened by 10 bases and J by 0 bases, with 8 bases between the two germline ends. Germline assignment: CDR1 MNHEY and CDR2 SVGEGT. This CDR3 spans 12 amino acids.

This clonotype was picked up a small number of times. The chain combines TRBV7-9 with TRBJ2-1; no firm D call. Germline assignment: CDR1 SEHNR and CDR2 FQNEAQ (reference sequence). This CDR3 is built from 11 residues. With 3 bases removed from V and 9 bases from J, the gap between germline ends came to 6 bases. The CDR3 loop is CASSFEVEQFF. The CDR3 coding sequence is TGTGCCAGCAGCTTTGAGGTTGAGCAGTTCTTC.

The CDR3 DNA reads as TGTGCCAGCAGCCCCCCGGGGAGGGAAAATGAGCAGTTCTTC. Translating gives CASSPPGRENEQFF. V and J are TRBV11-2 and TRBJ2-1, with 7 bases aligning to TRBD2. Losses at the gene ends were 5 bases for V and 7 bases for J; bases not matched to a gene: 8. CDR1 is SGHAT and CDR2 is FQNNGV in the germline V gene. The CDR3 runs 14 residues.

The table lists this clonotype with a few counts. The genes are TRBV28 and TRBJ1-4; D not resolved. The CDR3 totals 13 residues. Germline CDR1 is MDHEN and CDR2 is SYDVKM. V dropped 7 bases and J dropped 4 bases, with 10 bases sitting between them. The CDR3, as DNA: TGTGCCAGCACCGATGTCGTTAATGAAAAACTGTTTTTT. Protein: CASTDVVNEKLFF.

The chain recombines TRBV20-1 with TRBJ2-7, with D perhaps TRBD2 (5 bases). The CDR3 runs 13 residues. V shed 5 bases and J shed 0 bases, with 11 bases lying between them. CDR1 is DFQATT, CDR2 SNEGSKA, per germline (reference sequence). The CDR3 here is CSAEGASSYEQYF. Here the CDR3 DNA reads TGCAGTGCTGAGGGCGCTAGCTCCTACGAGCAGTACTTC.

This clonotype was detected only a few times. The V gene is TRBV18, the J gene TRBJ2-5; TRBD1 agrees at 7 bases. The CDR3 runs 14 residues. Germline assignment: CDR1 KGHSH and CDR2 LQKENI. The J segment lost 11 bases and the V segment lost 0 bases, leaving 9 bases of the junction unmatched. The CDR3 nucleotides read TGTGCCAGCTCACCACCGGGATTCACAGGGGAACAGTACTTC. Translation: CASSPPGFTGEQYF.

This clonotype showed up just a few times. The chain links TRBV29-1 to TRBJ2-1, with D perhaps matching TRBD1 (5 bases). Per the germline V gene, CDR1 is SQVTM and CDR2 is ANQGSEA. Trimming took off 7 bases at V and 3 bases at J, with 10 bases between the two ends. The CDR3 runs to 12 residues. The CDR3 nucleotides are TGCAGCGGGTCAGACAGCTACAATGAGCAGTTCTTC. This sequence encodes CSGSDSYNEQFF.

Of note for this clonotype: One end of the junction fails to match germline, which may point to a read error. The CDR3 sequence is CSARGTRDYKEQFF. CDR3 in DNA: TGCAGTGCTAGAGGGACTAGGGACTACAAGGAGCAGTTCTTC. V is TRBV20-1 and J is TRBJ2-1, with 7 bases fitting TRBD2. Germline CDR1 and CDR2: DFQATT and SNEGSKA (reference sequence). The CDR3 runs 14 residues.

A few counts support this clonotype. V and J are TRBV28 and TRBJ2-6, with TRBD1 matching 7 bases. This CDR3 is built from 15 residues. The J segment lost 3 bases and the V segment lost 8 bases, leaving 7 bases of the junction unmatched. Germline V gives CDR1 MDHEN, CDR2 SYDVKM. CDR3 amino acids: CASGSTGVGANVLTF. The CDR3, as DNA: TGTGCCAGCGGAAGCACAGGGGTTGGGGCCAACGTCCTGACTTTC.

The chain joins TRBV7-2 to TRBJ1-5; D unclear. Germline V CDR1 and CDR2: SGHTA, FQGNSA. The ends were cut back, 5 bases at V and 2 bases at J, with 13 bases in the middle. The CDR3 runs 15 residues. The CDR3 sequence: CASSPAKQGNQPQHF. The CDR3 DNA follows: TGTGCCAGCAGCCCCGCAAAGCAAGGCAATCAGCCCCAGCATTTT.

This clonotype has a handful of counts. CDR3 region: CASGAPGGRGSTDTQYF. The CDR3 DNA reads as TGTGCTAGTGGTGCCCCCGGGGGGCGCGGGAGCACAGATACGCAGTATTTT. The chain combines TRBV12-5 with TRBJ2-3, with a tentative D call TRBD2 (7 bases). V was clipped by 5 bases and J by 0 bases, with 18 bases between them. This CDR3 has 17 amino acids. Germline lookup yields CDR1 LGHNT and CDR2 FRNRAP.

V and J are TRBV3-1 and TRBJ2-5; weak D call: TRBD2 (6 bases). The DNA end lines up better with TRBJ2-7; the J call may be wrong. The CDR3 runs 16 residues. Per germline, CDR1 LGHDT and CDR2 YNNKEL (reference sequence). CDR3 in amino acids: CASSHRPGLRAGEQYF. The DNA of the CDR3 is TGTGCCAGCAGCCACAGACCGGGACTCCGAGCGGGCGAGCAGTACTTC.

The V gene is TRBV12-3 or TRBV12-4, the J gene TRBJ2-5, with 12 bases lining up with TRBD1. The CDR3 loop spans 15 amino acids. V shed 3 bases, J shed 5 bases, and the junction held 4 bases outside the gene matches. For the CDR3, the DNA is TGTGCCAGCAGTTTCGGGACAGGGGGCTGGGAGACCCAGTACTTC. Translation gives CASSFGTGGWETQYF.

The chain is built from TRBV6-2 or TRBV6-3 and TRBJ2-7; D not certain. Deletions cut 7 bases from V and 1 base from J, with 17 bases between. Germline values: CDR1 MNHEY, CDR2 SVGEGT. The CDR3 sequence is 15 residues long. CDR3 coding DNA: TGTGCCAGCAATTTCCGAATGGACGGGTCCTACGAGCAGTACTTC. Its translation: CASNFRMDGSYEQYF.